Shown below are 27 T cell receptor beta chains from a single sample sequenced in a study of blood T cell repertoires in COVID-19. Sequencing was performed with immunoSEQ multiplex PCR; in TCRdb, only in-frame clones are kept and a portion is missing. The table includes roughly 250,000 clones, around 82% detected once. The specimen sequenced was peripheral blood. The receptors here all came from a woman of 80 years or more with active or convalescent COVID-19.

This clone was observed once. The genes are TRBV19 and TRBJ1-1, with a possible D match to TRBD1 (5 bases). Looked up from germline, CDR1 is LNHDA and CDR2 is SQIVND (reference sequence). This CDR3 has 15 residues. Trimming left V 1 base short and J 4 bases short, with 13 bases between. The CDR3 sequence is CASSIGRGWSTEAFF. DNA for the CDR3: TGTGCCAGTAGTATAGGGAGGGGATGGAGCACTGAAGCTTTCTTT.

The chain employs TRBV12-1 and TRBJ2-5; the DNA was not used to check the table's D call, TRBD2. TRBV12-1 is classified as a pseudogene. The CDR3 consists of 13 residues. Here the CDR3 reads CASSFDGGETQYF. The CDR3 DNA is TGTGCCAGCAGCTTTGATGGCGGAGAGACCCAGTACTTC.

V and J are TRBV29-1 and TRBJ1-5; the D gene is possibly TRBD1 (5 bases). CDR3 length: 12 amino acids. Trimming left V 4 bases short and J 7 bases short, with 11 bases between. From germline, CDR1 is SQVTM and CDR2 ANQGSEA. CDR3 loop: CSVGARGQPQHF. In nucleotides, the CDR3 is TGCAGCGTTGGAGCAAGGGGCCAGCCCCAGCATTTT.

The gene calls are TRBV5-1 and TRBJ2-1; tentatively, D is TRBD2 (5 bases). Germline values: CDR1 SGHRS, CDR2 YFSETQ. Trimming removed 3 bases at V and 1 base at J, with 11 bases between. This CDR3 comprises 15 residues. The CDR3, as DNA: TGCGCCAGCAGCTACAGCGGCGGTTCCTACAATGAGCAGTTCTTC. Protein sequence: CASSYSGGSYNEQFF.

This rearrangement joins TRBV12-3 or TRBV12-4 to TRBJ1-1, with unresolved D. This CDR3 spans 12 amino acids. V was cut by 6 bases and J by 6 bases, with 11 bases left in between. The CDR3 coding sequence is TGTGCCAGCAGCCCAGCACTACCTGAAGCTTTCTTT. Residues: CASSPALPEAFF.

J is TRBJ2-7 and V is TRBV2; 7 bases agree with TRBD1. The V and J ends lost 2 bases and 6 bases, in that order; junction bases with no gene match: 13. Germline V CDR1 and CDR2: SNHLY, FYNNEI. The CDR3 loop spans 16 amino acids. CDR3 coding DNA: TGTGCCAGCAGTGAATTCCCCCAGGGGGAAATCCCCGAGCAGTACTTC. The encoded protein is CASSEFPQGEIPEQYF.

This chain connects TRBV15 to TRBJ2-2; 12 positions match TRBD2. Germline CDR1 LNHNV, CDR2 YYDKDF (reference sequence). There are 17 residues in the CDR3. The J segment lost 6 bases and the V segment lost 2 bases, leaving 7 bases of the junction unmatched. CDR3 nucleotide sequence: TGTGCCACCAGCAGACCTAGGACTAGCGGGGTGGCCGGGGAGCTGTTTTTT. This gives the protein CATSRPRTSGVAGELFF.

The rearrangement uses TRBV9 and TRBJ2-5; 9 bases map to TRBD1. This CDR3 has 15 residues. The V gene's germline CDR1 is SGDLS and CDR2 YYNGEE. J gave up 1 base and V 3 bases, and 4 bases lay outside the gene matches. The CDR3 sequence: CASSAGQGPQETQYF. CDR3 nucleotide sequence: TGTGCCAGCAGCGCGGGACAGGGTCCCCAAGAGACCCAGTACTTC. Using reference TRBV9 and TRBJ2-5 for the parts outside the CDR3, the full variable domain is DSGVTQTPKHLITATGQRVTLRCSPRSGDLSVYWYQQSLDQGLQFLIQYYNGEERAKGNILERFSAQQFPDLHSELNLSSLELGDSALYFCASSAGQGPQETQYFGPGTRLLVL.

In this sample, this clone turned up a few times. This rearrangement joins TRBV7-9 to TRBJ2-1; no clear D gene. In germline, CDR1 is SEHNR, CDR2 FQNEAQ (reference sequence). With 6 bases removed from V and 10 bases from J, the gap between germline ends came to 10 bases. This CDR3 is built from 11 residues. The CDR3 spells CASSYAWEQFF. For the CDR3, the DNA is TGTGCCAGCAGTTATGCGTGGGAGCAGTTCTTC.

The chain employs TRBV7-2 and TRBJ2-7, with 10 positions matching TRBD2. Looked up from germline, CDR1 is SGHTA and CDR2 is FQGNSA. The J segment lost 3 bases and the V segment lost 5 bases, leaving 4 bases of the junction unmatched. The CDR3 is 14 amino acids. CDR3 sequence: CASSLTSGRYEQYF. The DNA of the CDR3 is TGTGCCAGCAGCCTGACTAGCGGGCGCTACGAGCAGTACTTC.

This chain connects TRBV19 to TRBJ2-3; 13 bases are shared with TRBD2. The ends lost 5 bases at V and 5 bases at J; junction bases unmatched: 7. Germline V gene lookup returns CDR1 LNHDA and CDR2 SQIVND (reference sequence). This CDR3 has 16 amino acids. The CDR3, as DNA: TGTGCCAGTAGTGCGACTAGCGGGGGGATTGGAGATACGCAGTATTTT. Its protein is CASSATSGGIGDTQYF.

CDR3 amino acids: CASSSGTGVLLGELFF. CDR3 bases: TGTGCCAGCAGCTCCGGGACAGGGGTATTGTTGGGGGAGCTGTTTTTT. The chain has TRBV7-8 and TRBJ2-2; 10 nucleotides match TRBD1. Unmatched junction bases numbered 10, after V lost 4 bases and J lost 8 bases. Germline loops: CDR1 SGHVS, CDR2 FQNEAQ. CDR3 size: 16 residues.

This clone was recorded only once. The chain couples TRBV10-3 to TRBJ1-6, with D unclear. This CDR3 comprises 15 residues. The ends were cut back, 5 bases at V and 3 bases at J, with 11 bases in the middle. Germline CDR1 ENHRY, CDR2 SYGVKD. In DNA, the CDR3 is TGTGCCATCAGTACCACTAGCGGCTATAATTCACCCCTCCACTTT. Translated: CAISTTSGYNSPLHF.

The chain carries TRBV10-3 and TRBJ2-3; TRBD2 matches 10 bases. The CDR3 is 15 amino acids. After removal of 5 bases from V and 3 bases from J, the junction contained 5 bases not matched to a gene. Germline V gene data show CDR1 as ENHRY and CDR2 as SYGVKD. CDR3 protein: CAISPGLADTDTQYF. CDR3 coding DNA: TGTGCCATCAGTCCAGGACTAGCGGATACAGATACGCAGTATTTT.

The chain uses TRBV6-1 and TRBJ1-6; weak D call: TRBD1 (5 bases). Between the trimmed V and J ends, which lost 1 base and 8 bases, there was a span of 9 bases. CDR3 size: 14 residues. Germline loops: CDR1 MNHNS, CDR2 SASEGT. The CDR3 reads CASSEDGRDSPLHF. DNA for the CDR3: TGTGCCAGCAGTGAAGACGGCAGGGATTCACCCCTCCACTTT.

V gene TRBV19 combines with J gene TRBJ1-4; 7 nucleotides agree with TRBD1. V lost 6 bases and J lost 10; bases outside the gene matches: 11. The CDR3 contains 14 residues. Looked up from germline, CDR1 is LNHDA and CDR2 is SQIVND (reference sequence). The CDR3 sequence: CASSQNSNRGKLFF. CDR3 nucleotides: TGTGCCAGTAGCCAAAATTCAAACAGGGGAAAACTGTTTTTT.

CDR3 protein: CATPGQGAGGYTF. CDR3 bases: TGTGCCACCCCGGGACAGGGGGCCGGAGGCTACACCTTC. V and J are TRBV10-3 and TRBJ1-2, with 12 nucleotides matching TRBD1. The ends lost 10 bases at V and 8 bases at J; junction bases unmatched: 8. Germline CDR1 is ENHRY and CDR2 is SYGVKD. This CDR3 is 13 amino acids long.

The V gene is TRBV2, the J gene TRBJ1-6; D is unclear. Germline-derived CDR1 and CDR2 are SNHLY and FYNNEI. V was clipped by 6 bases and J by 7 bases, with 13 bases between them. The CDR3 spans 14 residues. CDR3 sequence reads: CASRIVSGNSPLHF. DNA of the CDR3: TGTGCCAGCAGAATAGTTTCGGGGAATTCACCCCTCCACTTT. The entire variable domain, with the rest obtained from reference TRBV2 and TRBJ1-6, is as follows: EPEVTQTPSHQVTQMGQEVILRCVPISNHLYFYWYRQILGQKVEFLVSFYNNEISEKSEIFDDQFSVERPDGSNFTLKIRSTKLEDSAMYFCASRIVSGNSPLHFGNGTRLTVT.

This chain links TRBV7-8 with TRBJ1-1; 7 bases are shared with TRBD1. V dropped 5 bases and J dropped 1; count of bases not matched to a gene: 7. Germline V gene lookup returns CDR1 SGHVS and CDR2 FQNEAQ. The CDR3 covers 15 residues. As DNA, the CDR3 is TGTGCCAGCAGCCCGGGAGGGACAGCGAACACTGAAGCTTTCTTT. Translation gives CASSPGGTANTEAFF.

The CDR3 loop is CASSDPGTGSRSSYNEQFF. As DNA, the CDR3 is TGTGCCAGCAGCGACCCCGGGACAGGGTCTCGTAGCTCCTACAATGAGCAGTTCTTC. This chain links TRBV9 with TRBJ2-1; 9 bases agree with TRBD1. CDR1 is SGDLS, CDR2 YYNGEE, per germline. The CDR3 loop spans 19 amino acids. J gave up 0 bases and V 3 bases, and 13 bases lay outside the gene matches. The whole variable domain, remainder taken from reference TRBV9 and TRBJ2-1, is DSGVTQTPKHLITATGQRVTLRCSPRSGDLSVYWYQQSLDQGLQFLIQYYNGEERAKGNILERFSAQQFPDLHSELNLSSLELGDSALYFCASSDPGTGSRSSYNEQFFGPGTRLTVL.

The CDR3 spells CASSFPGYYEQYF. The CDR3 nucleotides are TGTGCCAGCAGTTTTCCAGGGTACTACGAGCAGTACTTC. This chain links TRBV2 with TRBJ2-7; D might be TRBD1 (5 bases). The CDR3 spans 13 residues. Germline CDR1 and CDR2: SNHLY and FYNNEI. Trimming pared 5 bases from V and 3 bases from J, leaving 11 bases between.

V is TRBV11-2 and J is TRBJ2-3; TRBD2 aligns across 8 bases. The ends lost 2 bases at V and 3 bases at J; junction bases unmatched: 13. Germline assignment: CDR1 SGHAT and CDR2 FQNNGV. The CDR3 runs to 18 residues. The CDR3 DNA sequence: TGTGCCAGCAGCTTATTGGTCCTAGGAGCGGGGGCAACAGATACGCAGTATTTT. It yields the protein CASSLLVLGAGATDTQYF.

V usage is TRBV2 and J usage is TRBJ2-3, with 7 positions matching TRBD2. There are 15 residues in the CDR3. Per the germline V gene, CDR1 is SNHLY and CDR2 is FYNNEI. V was clipped by 5 bases and J by 1 base; unmatched bases: 6. CDR3 nucleotide sequence: TGTGCCAGCAGTTACAGCGGGACCCGCACAGATACGCAGTATTTT. Amino acid sequence: CASSYSGTRTDTQYF.

This clone came up once. The chain uses TRBV11-2 and TRBJ2-5, with unresolved D. This CDR3 comprises 12 residues. Trimming removed 1 base at V and 5 bases at J, with 5 bases between. Germline CDR1 is SGHAT and CDR2 is FQNNGV. In DNA form, the CDR3 reads TGTGCCAGCAGCTTAGGGGCGGAGACCCAGTACTTC. Its translation is CASSLGAETQYF.

J is TRBJ1-2 and V is TRBV6-2 or TRBV6-3, with D unclear. This CDR3 has 14 residues. The germline CDR1 and CDR2 sequences are MNHEY and SVGEGT. V shed 0 bases and J shed 8 bases, with 13 bases lying between them. DNA of the CDR3: TGTGCCAGCAGTTACTCGAGCATGCCTTTGGGCTACACCTTC. This translates into CASSYSSMPLGYTF.

V gene TRBV5-6 combines with J gene TRBJ2-3; D remains ambiguous. CDR1 and CDR2 from the germline V gene are SGHDT and YYEEEE. The CDR3 is 14 residues long. V was cut by 4 bases and J by 5 bases, with 14 bases left in between. CDR3 protein: CASSLPDRGDTQYF. The CDR3 DNA follows: TGTGCCAGCAGCCTCCCCGACCGCGGAGATACGCAGTATTTT.

This chain uses TRBV21-1 with TRBJ1-3; the listed D gene, TRBD1, was not tested against the DNA. TRBV21-1 is reported as a pseudogene. The CDR3 runs to 16 residues. The chain's CDR3 is CASSSRLRDRGRTIYF. In DNA, the CDR3 is TGTGCCAGCAGCTCGCGACTCCGGGACAGGGGTCGCACCATATATTTT.